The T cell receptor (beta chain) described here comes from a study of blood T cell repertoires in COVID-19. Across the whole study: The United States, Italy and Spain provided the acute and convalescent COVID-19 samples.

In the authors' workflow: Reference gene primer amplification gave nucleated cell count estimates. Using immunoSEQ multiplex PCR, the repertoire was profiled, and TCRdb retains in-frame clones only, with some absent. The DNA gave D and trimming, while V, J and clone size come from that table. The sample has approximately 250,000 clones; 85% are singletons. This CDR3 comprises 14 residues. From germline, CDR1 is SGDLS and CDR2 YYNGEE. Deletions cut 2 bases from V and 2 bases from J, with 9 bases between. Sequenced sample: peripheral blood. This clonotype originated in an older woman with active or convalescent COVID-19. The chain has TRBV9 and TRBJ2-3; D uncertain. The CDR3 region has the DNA TGTGCCAGCAGCGTCGCCACACACACAGATACGCAGTATTTT. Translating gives CASSVATHTDTQYF. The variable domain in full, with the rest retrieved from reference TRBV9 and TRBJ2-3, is DSGVTQTPKHLITATGQRVTLRCSPRSGDLSVYWYQQSLDQGLQFLIQYYNGEERAKGNILERFSAQQFPDLHSELNLSSLELGDSALYFCASSVATHTDTQYFGPGTRLTVL.